This T cell receptor (beta chain) was sequenced for a study of T cells after yellow fever vaccination. A word on this clonotype: Its antigen is not known.

The TCR cDNA carried a universal primer site and UMIs from 5'RACE template switching. TCRdb ran MiXCR on the 5' RACE reads and lists one entry per CDR3 protein. This table holds under 250,000 distinct CDR3 sequences, roughly 7.2% found once. Study-level findings and limits: It was the secondary response that reached its peak faster, day 5 versus 15, but it was weaker.

Germline V CDR1 and CDR2: LNHNV, YYDKDF (reference sequence). This CDR3 comprises 13 residues. V shed 8 bases and J shed 1 base, with 11 bases lying between them. Material: CD4+ T cells sorted from PBMCs, obtained 15 days after the yellow fever booster vaccination. The J gene is TRBJ2-5, the V gene TRBV15; D possibly corresponds to TRBD1 (7 bases). This receptor was taken from a man in his thirties or forties who received the YFV17D yellow fever vaccine. Here the CDR3 reads CATSGGLQETQYF. In DNA form, the CDR3 reads TGTGCCACCTCAGGGGGGCTCCAAGAGACCCAGTACTTC.